The entry that follows covers one T cell receptor (beta chain) sequence. This sample is part of a study of T cell changes during pregnancy in multiple sclerosis. The germline gives CDR1 SGHTA, CDR2 FQGTGA. CDR3 length: 14 amino acids. Trimming took 2 bases from V and 5 from J, leaving 12 bases between them. This table comes from immunoSEQ multiplex PCR, and its TCRdb copy is limited to in-frame clones, with some not included. The sample has approximately 44,000 clones; roughly nine tenths are singletons. This chain connects TRBV7-3 to TRBJ1-2; D not certain. The specimen was CD4+ T cells from peripheral blood mononuclear cells, collected in the first trimester of pregnancy. This receptor was taken from a female donor with multiple sclerosis, enrolled in a pregnancy study. CDR3 DNA sequence: TGTGCCAGCAGCTTACTTGGCAGTCAATATGGCTACACCTTC. Translating gives CASSLLGSQYGYTF.